Below are 27 T cell receptor beta chains sequenced from a single sample in a study of OX40 agonist ivuxolimab in advanced cancers. The method was immunoSEQ multiplex PCR; TCRdb's version includes in-frame clones alone and lacks a portion of them. This sample has tens of thousands of clones; 90% to 95% occur once, and the top ten carry 2.6%. The specimen was CD4+ or CD8+ T cells sorted from blood, collected in a trial of the OX40 agonist ivuxolimab. All receptors derive from an adult with an advanced solid tumor such as melanoma, head and neck, liver or kidney cancer.

The V gene is TRBV7-6, the J gene TRBJ2-1, with 7 bases aligning to TRBD2. Germline V gene lookup returns CDR1 SGHVS and CDR2 FNYEAQ. Trimming cost V 1 base and J 2 bases; bases outside gene matches: 11. This CDR3 comprises 18 residues. The chain's CDR3 is CASSLGTGGLEPYNEQFF. CDR3 DNA: TGTGCCAGCAGCTTAGGGACGGGCGGACTAGAGCCCTACAATGAGCAGTTCTTC.

The CDR3 loop reads CASSMLGNTEAFF. In DNA form, the CDR3 reads TGTGCCAGTAGTATGTTGGGGAACACTGAAGCTTTCTTT. The chain has TRBV19 and TRBJ1-1; the D is unclear. This CDR3 region has 13 residues. Germline V gene data show CDR1 as LNHDA and CDR2 as SQIVND (reference sequence). The V and J ends lost 3 bases and 1 base respectively, with 6 bases between them.

This chain links TRBV30 with TRBJ1-3, with 12 positions matching TRBD1. There are 17 residues in the CDR3. V lost 5 bases and J lost 0; bases outside the gene matches: 8. Germline V gene sequence: CDR1 GTSNPN, CDR2 SVGIG (reference sequence). CDR3 sequence reads: CAWSRDRGLLSGNTIYF. In DNA form, the CDR3 reads TGTGCCTGGTCCCGGGACAGGGGGCTCCTCTCTGGAAACACCATATATTTT.

The gene calls are TRBV18 and TRBJ1-2; tentative D call: TRBD1 (5 bases). The CDR3 runs to 12 residues. Trimming left V 2 bases short and J 7 bases short, with 8 bases between. Looked up from germline, CDR1 is KGHSH and CDR2 is LQKENI. CDR3 sequence: CASSPGDPGYTF. As DNA, the CDR3 is TGTGCCAGCTCACCAGGGGACCCTGGCTACACCTTC.

The chain couples TRBV9 to TRBJ1-2; TRBD1 aligns across 7 bases. The CDR3 totals 17 residues. Germline trimming cut 0 bases from V and 6 bases from J; bases unmatched to any gene: 14. Germline CDR1 is SGDLS and CDR2 is YYNGEE. The CDR3 spells CASSVAAGQDGADGYTF. The DNA of the CDR3 is TGTGCCAGCAGCGTAGCAGCCGGACAGGATGGGGCTGATGGCTACACCTTC.

This sequence joins TRBV5-8 and TRBJ2-1; D ambiguous. In germline, CDR1 is SGHTS, CDR2 YDEGEE. The CDR3 is made up of 12 amino acids. V was pared by 6 bases and J by 4 bases, with 8 bases between. The CDR3 DNA sequence: TGTGCCAGCACCAACCGATACAATGAGCAGTTCTTC. Its protein product is CASTNRYNEQFF.

V gene TRBV4-2 combines with J gene TRBJ2-2; no clear D. This CDR3 comprises 15 residues. Germline V gene data show CDR1 as LGHNA and CDR2 as YNFKEQ. Trimming shortened V by 0 bases and J by 2 bases, and 7 bases separated the two germline ends. CDR3 in amino acids: CASSQEAYNTGELFF. The CDR3 DNA follows: TGTGCCAGCAGCCAAGAGGCGTATAACACCGGGGAGCTGTTTTTT.

The rearrangement joins TRBV28 to TRBJ2-2; D is uncertain. Trimming left V 8 bases short and J 1 base short, with 8 bases between. The CDR3 totals 13 residues. CDR1 and CDR2 (germline): MDHEN, SYDVKM. CDR3 sequence (DNA): TGTGCCAGCTACAGCGAGAACACCGGGGAGCTGTTTTTT. Protein sequence: CASYSENTGELFF.

V gene TRBV7-2 combines with J gene TRBJ2-3; 7 bases align to TRBD1. J was trimmed by 4 bases and V by 5 bases; bases with no gene match: 6. Germline loops: CDR1 SGHTA, CDR2 FQGNSA. The CDR3 contains 14 residues. This CDR3 is CASSPGTAPDTQYF. Here the CDR3 DNA reads TGTGCCAGCAGCCCCGGGACAGCGCCAGATACGCAGTATTTT.

V and J are TRBV18 and TRBJ2-5; TRBD1 aligns across 9 bases. The germline CDR1 and CDR2 sequences are KGHSH and LQKENI. The CDR3 extends over 15 amino acids. The J segment lost 5 bases and the V segment lost 5 bases, leaving 9 bases of the junction unmatched. The CDR3 loop reads CASSTGQGHHETQYF. CDR3 nucleotide sequence: TGTGCCAGCTCAACCGGACAGGGGCATCATGAGACCCAGTACTTC. The entire variable domain, with the rest obtained from reference TRBV18 and TRBJ2-5, is as follows: NAGVMQNPRHLVRRRGQEARLRCSPMKGHSHVYWYRQLPEEGLKFMVYLQKENIIDESGMPKERFSAEFPKEGPSILRIQQVVRGDSAAYFCASSTGQGHHETQYFGPGTRLLVL.

The gene calls are TRBV5-1 and TRBJ2-2; perhaps TRBD2 as D (5 bases). V shed 5 bases and J shed 3 bases, with 8 bases lying between them. CDR3 length equals 13 residues. Germline assignment: CDR1 SGHRS and CDR2 YFSETQ. CDR3 sequence (DNA): TGCGCCAGCAGGTCCGGGGACACCGGGGAGCTGTTTTTT. This codes for CASRSGDTGELFF.

The V gene is TRBV6-6, the J gene TRBJ1-4; 8 bases match TRBD1. Germline V CDR1 and CDR2: MNHNY, SVGAGI (reference sequence). The CDR3 consists of 14 residues. V was pared by 5 bases and J by 8 bases, with 7 bases of the junction left unmatched. The CDR3 DNA is TGTGCCAGCAGTCCACAGGGGGTTGGAGAAAAACTGTTTTTT. It specifies CASSPQGVGEKLFF.

V usage is TRBV9 and J usage is TRBJ1-2, with 7 nucleotides matching TRBD1. Looked up from germline, CDR1 is SGDLS and CDR2 is YYNGEE. This CDR3 is built from 15 residues. Germline trimming cut 0 bases from V and 5 bases from J; bases unmatched to any gene: 7. The CDR3 bases are TGTGCCAGCAGCGTAGCCCTGGGACAGATTTATGGCTACACCTTC. Its protein product is CASSVALGQIYGYTF.

This sequence joins TRBV5-1 and TRBJ2-1; D possibly uses TRBD1 or TRBD2 (5 bases each). The CDR3 spans 18 residues. V shed 0 bases and J shed 5 bases, with 21 bases lying between them. The germline V gene encodes CDR1 SGHRS and CDR2 YFSETQ. In nucleotides, the CDR3 is TGCGCCAGCAGCTTGGTGGGGCCCGGGGCCGGTGGGGACAATGAGCAGTTCTTC. Translation gives CASSLVGPGAGGDNEQFF.

This clone was seen just once. This chain connects TRBV2 to TRBJ1-3; no clear D. V dropped 6 bases and J dropped 0 bases, with 12 bases sitting between them. The germline V gene encodes CDR1 SNHLY and CDR2 FYNNEI. The length of the CDR3 is 15 residues. Written as DNA, the CDR3 is TGTGCCAGCAGATCGGGAACAGCCTCTGGAAACACCATATATTTT. It is translated as CASRSGTASGNTIYF.

The gene calls are TRBV29-1 and TRBJ2-2, with no clear D. CDR3 length equals 13 residues. CDR1 is SQVTM, CDR2 ANQGSEA, per germline. CDR3 in DNA: TGCACCATGCCAGGTTTTAACACCGGGGAGCTGTTTTTT. Translating gives CTMPGFNTGELFF.

The chain joins TRBV5-1 to TRBJ2-3; possibly TRBD1 or TRBD2 for D (5 bases each). Per the germline V gene, CDR1 is SGHRS and CDR2 is YFSETQ. Trimming removed 2 bases from V and 1 base from J, with 11 bases in between. CDR3 size: 15 residues. CDR3 sequence reads: CASSLEGKRTDTQYF. In DNA form, the CDR3 reads TGCGCCAGCAGCTTAGAGGGGAAACGCACAGATACGCAGTATTTT.

This chain uses TRBV5-1 with TRBJ2-5, with D perhaps matching TRBD1 (5 bases). CDR3 length equals 16 residues. Germline CDR1 is SGHRS and CDR2 is YFSETQ. Trimming took 0 bases from V and 1 from J, leaving 13 bases between them. CDR3 loop: CASSLAYLRAQETQYF. The CDR3 DNA follows: TGCGCCAGCAGCTTGGCCTACCTCAGGGCCCAAGAGACCCAGTACTTC.

The CDR3 bases are TGTGCCAGCTCACCTACTGTAATGAACACTGAAGCTTTCTTT. Translated, it gives CASSPTVMNTEAFF. The chain links TRBV18 to TRBJ1-1; D unresolved. Germline V gene lookup returns CDR1 KGHSH and CDR2 LQKENI. V was cut by 3 bases and J by 0 bases, with 8 bases left in between. There are 14 residues in the CDR3.

The count of this clone is one. The rearrangement joins TRBV5-1 to TRBJ2-2; 8 bases align to TRBD2. The CDR3 extends over 15 amino acids. After removal of 3 bases from V and 0 bases from J, the junction contained 1 base not matched to a gene. From germline, CDR1 is SGHRS and CDR2 YFSETQ. The DNA for the CDR3 is TGCGCCAGCAGCTCGGGAGGGCCGAACACCGGGGAGCTGTTTTTT. Its translation: CASSSGGPNTGELFF.

This chain links TRBV28 with TRBJ2-7; maybe TRBD2 (5 bases). V was pared by 6 bases and J by 2 bases, with 11 bases between. Germline V CDR1 and CDR2: MDHEN, SYDVKM. CDR3 length equals 13 residues. The CDR3, as DNA: TGTGCCAGCAGCCCCAGCGGCCCCTACGAGCAGTACTTC. It encodes CASSPSGPYEQYF.

This rearrangement joins TRBV11-3 to TRBJ2-7; tentative D call: TRBD2 (5 bases). V dropped 3 bases and J dropped 3 bases, with 15 bases sitting between them. The CDR3 has 15 amino acids. Germline CDR1 reads SGHNT; CDR2 reads YENEEA. The DNA for the CDR3 is TGTGCCAGCAGCTTTCGTAGCGACCTTCTCTACGAGCAGTACTTC. Its translation is CASSFRSDLLYEQYF.

V gene TRBV2 combines with J gene TRBJ1-1; maybe TRBD1 (6 bases). This CDR3 spans 14 amino acids. The germline V gene encodes CDR1 SNHLY and CDR2 FYNNEI. V gave up 4 bases and J gave up 5 bases, with 14 bases separating them. In DNA, the CDR3 is TGTGCCAGCAGTGTCCAGGAGGGGGGGACTGAAGCTTTCTTT. Its protein is CASSVQEGGTEAFF.

DNA for the CDR3: TGCGCCAGCAGCTCCAAAATAGCGGGAGGGTACAATGAGCAGTTCTTC. Its translation is CASSSKIAGGYNEQFF. The chain couples TRBV5-1 to TRBJ2-1, with 11 bases aligning to TRBD2. CDR1 is SGHRS and CDR2 is YFSETQ in the germline V gene. The V gene end was trimmed by 3 bases and the J gene end by 4 bases; junction bases not matched to a gene: 6. The CDR3 is made up of 16 amino acids.

V is TRBV18 and J is TRBJ1-3; TRBD1 matches at 9 bases. CDR1 and CDR2 (germline): KGHSH, LQKENI. V lost 0 bases and J lost 4; bases outside the gene matches: 1. The CDR3 runs to 15 residues. For the CDR3, the DNA is TGTGCCAGCTCACCACCGGGACAGGGCGGAAACACCATATATTTT. It is translated as CASSPPGQGGNTIYF.

This chain links TRBV27 with TRBJ2-2; no clear D. The CDR3 covers 15 residues. V gave up 2 bases and J gave up 2 bases, with 9 bases separating them. CDR1 is MNHEY and CDR2 is SMNVEV in the germline V gene (reference sequence). This CDR3 reads CASSLGGINTGELFF. In DNA, the CDR3 is TGTGCCAGCAGTTTAGGTGGGATCAACACCGGGGAGCTGTTTTTT.

This chain connects TRBV7-3 to TRBJ2-7; 7 nucleotides line up with TRBD2. Looked up from germline, CDR1 is SGHTA and CDR2 is FQGTGA. This CDR3 is 14 amino acids long. Unmatched junction bases numbered 7, after V lost 3 bases and J lost 5 bases. The CDR3 DNA sequence: TGTGCCAGCAGCTTTGCCGGGGGGTTGGACGAGCAGTACTTC. Protein product: CASSFAGGLDEQYF.